The source of this TCR beta chain is a study of blood T cell repertoires in COVID-19. Study details: Acute-phase and convalescent COVID-19 samples originated in the United States, Italy and Spain. PBMCs, B-cell-depleted T cells, or T cells provided the cDNA or gDNA that made up the material.

Clones were sequenced by immunoSEQ multiplex PCR, and TCRdb holds only the in-frame ones, with some missing. The sample includes fewer than 350,000 clones, roughly 86% of them seen just once. The CDR3 extends over 15 amino acids. V lost 0 bases to trimming and J lost 4 bases, with 12 bases between them. Germline V gene data show CDR1 as MNHNY and CDR2 as SVGAGI (reference sequence). The clonotype was recovered from a woman in her fifties or sixties who had recovered from COVID-19. The sequencing input was peripheral blood. The gene calls are TRBV6-6 and TRBJ2-5; TRBD1 might be the D (7 bases). CDR3 in DNA: TGTGCCAGCAGTTACTCACCAGGGGGGACAGAGACCCAGTACTTC. Amino acids: CASSYSPGGTETQYF.